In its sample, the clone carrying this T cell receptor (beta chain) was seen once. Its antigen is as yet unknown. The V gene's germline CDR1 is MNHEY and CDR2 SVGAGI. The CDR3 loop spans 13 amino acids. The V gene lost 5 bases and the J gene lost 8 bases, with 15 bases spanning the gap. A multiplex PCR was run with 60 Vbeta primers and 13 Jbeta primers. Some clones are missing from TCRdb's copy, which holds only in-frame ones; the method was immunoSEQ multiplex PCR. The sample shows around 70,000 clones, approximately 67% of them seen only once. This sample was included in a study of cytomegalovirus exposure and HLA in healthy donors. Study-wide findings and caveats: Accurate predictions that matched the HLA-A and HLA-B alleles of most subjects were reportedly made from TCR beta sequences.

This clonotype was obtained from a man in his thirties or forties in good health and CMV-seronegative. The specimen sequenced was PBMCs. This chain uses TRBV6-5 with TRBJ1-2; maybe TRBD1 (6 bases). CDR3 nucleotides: TGTGCCAGCAGTGATGGGAGGGGGAGAGGCTACACCTTC. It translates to CASSDGRGRGYTF.